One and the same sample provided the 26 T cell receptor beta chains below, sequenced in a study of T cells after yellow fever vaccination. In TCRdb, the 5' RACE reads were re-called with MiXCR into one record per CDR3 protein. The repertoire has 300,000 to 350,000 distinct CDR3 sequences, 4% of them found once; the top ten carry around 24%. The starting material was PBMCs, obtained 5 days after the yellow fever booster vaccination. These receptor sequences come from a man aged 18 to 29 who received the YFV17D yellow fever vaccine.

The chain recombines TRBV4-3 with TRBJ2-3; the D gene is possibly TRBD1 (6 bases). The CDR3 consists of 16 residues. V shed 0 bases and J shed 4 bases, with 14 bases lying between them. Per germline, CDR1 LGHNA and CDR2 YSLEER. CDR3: CASSQETGWLADTQYF. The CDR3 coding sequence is TGCGCCAGCAGCCAAGAAACAGGGTGGTTGGCAGATACGCAGTATTTT.

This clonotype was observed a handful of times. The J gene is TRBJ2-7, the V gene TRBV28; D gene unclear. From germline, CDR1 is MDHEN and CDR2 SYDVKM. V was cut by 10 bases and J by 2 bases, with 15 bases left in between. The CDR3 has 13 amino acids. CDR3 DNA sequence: TGTGCCACCCGGCAGGTTTTAACCTACGAGCAGTACGTC. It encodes CATRQVLTYEQYV.

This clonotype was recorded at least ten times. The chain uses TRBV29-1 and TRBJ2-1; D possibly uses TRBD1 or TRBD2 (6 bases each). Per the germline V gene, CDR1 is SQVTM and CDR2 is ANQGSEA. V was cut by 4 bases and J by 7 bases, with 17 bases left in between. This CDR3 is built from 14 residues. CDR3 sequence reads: CSVVWGAGGNEQFF. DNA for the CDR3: TGCAGCGTTGTGTGGGGGGCAGGAGGGAATGAGCAGTTCTTC.

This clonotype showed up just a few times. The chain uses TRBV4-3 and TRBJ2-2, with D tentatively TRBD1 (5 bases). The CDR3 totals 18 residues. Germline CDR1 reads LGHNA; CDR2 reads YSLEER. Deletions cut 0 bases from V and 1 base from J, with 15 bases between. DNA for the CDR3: TGCGCCAGCAGCCAAGACCACCTCCAGGGCGGGAACACCGGGGAGCTGTTTTTT. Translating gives CASSQDHLQGGNTGELFF.

CDR3 nucleotides: TGTGCCAGCAGCGCGACAGGGGGCAGGGCTTTCTTT. It yields the protein CASSATGGRAFF. This chain links TRBV7-2 with TRBJ1-1; 10 positions match TRBD1. V shed 5 bases, J shed 11 bases, and the junction held 5 bases outside the gene matches. Germline assignment: CDR1 SGHTA and CDR2 FQGNSA. CDR3 length equals 12 residues.

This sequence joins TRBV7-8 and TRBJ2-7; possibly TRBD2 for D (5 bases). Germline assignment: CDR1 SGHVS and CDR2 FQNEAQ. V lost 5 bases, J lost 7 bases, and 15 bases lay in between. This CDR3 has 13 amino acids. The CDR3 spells CASSALGVGEQYV. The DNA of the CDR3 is TGTGCCAGCAGCGCCCTCGGGGTGGGAGAGCAGTACGTC.

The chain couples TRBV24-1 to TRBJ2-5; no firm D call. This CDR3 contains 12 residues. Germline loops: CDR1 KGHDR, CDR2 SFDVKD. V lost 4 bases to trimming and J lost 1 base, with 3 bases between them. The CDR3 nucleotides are TGTGCCACCAGTGAAGCCCAAGAGACCCAGTACTTC. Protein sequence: CATSEAQETQYF.

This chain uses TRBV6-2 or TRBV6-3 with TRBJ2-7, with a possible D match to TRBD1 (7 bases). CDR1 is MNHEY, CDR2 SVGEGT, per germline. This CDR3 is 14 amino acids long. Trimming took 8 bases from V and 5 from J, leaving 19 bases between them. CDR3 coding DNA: TGTGCCAGCGGTAGACAGGGAGGTATGGACGAGCAGTACGTC. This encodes CASGRQGGMDEQYV.

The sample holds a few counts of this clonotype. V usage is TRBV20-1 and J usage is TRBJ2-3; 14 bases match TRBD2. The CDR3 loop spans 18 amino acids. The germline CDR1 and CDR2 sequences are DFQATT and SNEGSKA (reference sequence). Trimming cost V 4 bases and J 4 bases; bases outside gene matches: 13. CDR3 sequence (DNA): TGCAGTGCTACGCCCCTCGGACTAGCGGGGGGTACTCCAGATACGCAGTATTTT. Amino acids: CSATPLGLAGGTPDTQYF.

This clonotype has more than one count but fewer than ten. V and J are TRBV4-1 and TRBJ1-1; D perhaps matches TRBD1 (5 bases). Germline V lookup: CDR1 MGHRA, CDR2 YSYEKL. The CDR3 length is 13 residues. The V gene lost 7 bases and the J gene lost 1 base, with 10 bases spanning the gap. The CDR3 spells CASTPGTNTEAFF. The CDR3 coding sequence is TGCGCCAGCACCCCAGGGACGAACACTGAAGCTTTCTTT.

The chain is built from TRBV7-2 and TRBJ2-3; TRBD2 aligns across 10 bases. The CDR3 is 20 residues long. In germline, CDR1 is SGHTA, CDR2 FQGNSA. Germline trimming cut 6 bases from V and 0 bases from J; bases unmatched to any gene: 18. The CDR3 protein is CASSHRQRGGFSFSTDTQYF. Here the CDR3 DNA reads TGTGCCAGCAGTCACCGCCAGCGGGGGGGCTTCTCATTCAGCACAGATACGCAGTATTTT. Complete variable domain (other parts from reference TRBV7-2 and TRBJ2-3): GAGVSQSPSNKVTEKGKDVELRCDPISGHTALYWYRQSLGQGLEFLIYFQGNSAPDKSGLPSDRFSAERTGGSVSTLTIQRTQQEDSAVYLCASSHRQRGGFSFSTDTQYFGPGTRLTVL.

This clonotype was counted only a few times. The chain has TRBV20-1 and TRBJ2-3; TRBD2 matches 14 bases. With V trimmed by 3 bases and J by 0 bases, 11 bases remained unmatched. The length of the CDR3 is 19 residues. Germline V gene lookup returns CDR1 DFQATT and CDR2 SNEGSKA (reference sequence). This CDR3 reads CSASFWGTSGSKSTDTQYF. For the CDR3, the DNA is TGCAGTGCTAGCTTCTGGGGGACTAGCGGGAGTAAGAGCACAGATACGCAGTATTTT.

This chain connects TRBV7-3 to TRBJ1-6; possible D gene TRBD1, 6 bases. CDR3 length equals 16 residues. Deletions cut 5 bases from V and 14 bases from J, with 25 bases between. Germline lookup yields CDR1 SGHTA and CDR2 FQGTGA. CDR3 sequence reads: CASSLRARGTGETLHF. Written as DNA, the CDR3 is TGTGCCAGCAGCCTAAGGGCAAGGGGGACGGGGGAGACCCTCCACTTT.

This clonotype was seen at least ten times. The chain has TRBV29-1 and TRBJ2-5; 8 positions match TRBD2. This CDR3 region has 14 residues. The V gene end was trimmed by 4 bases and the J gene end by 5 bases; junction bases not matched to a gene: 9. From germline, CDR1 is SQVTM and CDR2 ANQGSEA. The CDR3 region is CSVARGSGVETQYF. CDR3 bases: TGCAGCGTTGCCCGGGGTAGCGGGGTTGAGACCCAGTACTTC. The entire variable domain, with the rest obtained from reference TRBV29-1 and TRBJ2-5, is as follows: SAVISQKPSRDICQRGTSLTIQCQVDSQVTMMFWYRQQPGQSLTLIATANQGSEATYESGFVIDKFPISRPNLTFSTLTVSNMSPEDSSIYLCSVARGSGVETQYFGPGTRLLVL.

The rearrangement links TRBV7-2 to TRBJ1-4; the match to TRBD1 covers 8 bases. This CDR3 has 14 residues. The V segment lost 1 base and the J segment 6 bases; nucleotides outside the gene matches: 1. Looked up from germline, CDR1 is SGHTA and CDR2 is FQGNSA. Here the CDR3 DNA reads TGTGCCAGCAGCTTAGGGACAGGGCATGAAAAACTGTTTTTT. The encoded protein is CASSLGTGHEKLFF.

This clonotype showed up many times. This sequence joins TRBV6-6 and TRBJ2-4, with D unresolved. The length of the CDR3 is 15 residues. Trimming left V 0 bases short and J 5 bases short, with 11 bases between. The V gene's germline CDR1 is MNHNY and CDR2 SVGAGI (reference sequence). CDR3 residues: CASSYSMLGENIQYF. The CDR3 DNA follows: TGTGCCAGCAGTTACTCGATGTTAGGAGAAAACATTCAGTACTTC.

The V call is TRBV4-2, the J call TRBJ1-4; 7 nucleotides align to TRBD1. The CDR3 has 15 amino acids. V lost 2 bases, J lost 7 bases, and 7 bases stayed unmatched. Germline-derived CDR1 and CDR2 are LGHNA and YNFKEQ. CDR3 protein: CASSQPDRVGEKLFF. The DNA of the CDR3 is TGTGCCAGCAGCCAACCAGACAGGGTTGGTGAAAAACTGTTTTTT.

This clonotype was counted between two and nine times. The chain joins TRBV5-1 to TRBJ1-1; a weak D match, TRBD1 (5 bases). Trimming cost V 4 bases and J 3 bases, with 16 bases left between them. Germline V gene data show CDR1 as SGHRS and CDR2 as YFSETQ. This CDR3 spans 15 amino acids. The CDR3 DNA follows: TGCGCCAGCAGCACAACGACGGGGGTAGACACTGAAGCTTTCTTT. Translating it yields CASSTTTGVDTEAFF.

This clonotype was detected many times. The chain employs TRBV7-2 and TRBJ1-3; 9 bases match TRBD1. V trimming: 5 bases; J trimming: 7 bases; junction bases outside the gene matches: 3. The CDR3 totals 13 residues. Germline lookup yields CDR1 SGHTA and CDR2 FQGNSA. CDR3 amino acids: CASSPGQGNTIYF. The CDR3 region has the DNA TGTGCCAGCAGCCCCGGACAGGGGAACACCATATATTTT.

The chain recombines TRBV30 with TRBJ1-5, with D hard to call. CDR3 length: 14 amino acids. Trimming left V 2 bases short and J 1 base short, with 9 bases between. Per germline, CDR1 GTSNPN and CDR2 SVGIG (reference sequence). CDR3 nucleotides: TGTGCCTGGAGTCCCTCGGCGAGCAATCAGCCCCAGCATTTT. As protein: CAWSPSASNQPQHF.

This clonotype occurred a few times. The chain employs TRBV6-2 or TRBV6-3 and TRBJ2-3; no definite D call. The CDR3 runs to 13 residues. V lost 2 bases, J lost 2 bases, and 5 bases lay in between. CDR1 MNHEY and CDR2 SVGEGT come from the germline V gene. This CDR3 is CASSYLLTDTQYF. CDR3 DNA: TGTGCCAGCAGTTACCTTCTCACAGATACGCAGTATTTT.

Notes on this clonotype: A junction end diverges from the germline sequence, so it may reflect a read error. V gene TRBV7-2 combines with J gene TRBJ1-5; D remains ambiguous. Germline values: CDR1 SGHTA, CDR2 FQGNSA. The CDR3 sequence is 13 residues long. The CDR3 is CASSIAVSQPQHF. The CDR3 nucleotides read TGTGCCAGCAGCATAGCGGTCAGTCAGCCCCAGCATTTT.

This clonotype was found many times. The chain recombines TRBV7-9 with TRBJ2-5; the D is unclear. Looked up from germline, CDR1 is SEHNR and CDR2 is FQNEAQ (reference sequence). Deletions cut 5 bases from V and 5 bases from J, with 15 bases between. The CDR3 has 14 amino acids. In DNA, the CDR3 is TGTGCCAGCAGCCAACGCCCCTACGGGGAGACCCAGTACTTC. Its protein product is CASSQRPYGETQYF.

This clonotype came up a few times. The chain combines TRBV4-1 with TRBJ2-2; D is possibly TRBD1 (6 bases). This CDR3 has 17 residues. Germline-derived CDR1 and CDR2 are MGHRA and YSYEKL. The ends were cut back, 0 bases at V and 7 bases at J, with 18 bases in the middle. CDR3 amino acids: CASSQERNRVLGGELFF. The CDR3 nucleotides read TGCGCCAGCAGCCAAGAAAGGAACAGGGTTTTAGGCGGGGAGCTGTTTTTT.

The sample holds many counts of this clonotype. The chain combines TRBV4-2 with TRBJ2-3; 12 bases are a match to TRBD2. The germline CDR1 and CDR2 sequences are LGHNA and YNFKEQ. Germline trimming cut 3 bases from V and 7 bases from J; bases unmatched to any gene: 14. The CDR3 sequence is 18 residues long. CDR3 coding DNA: TGTGCCAGCAGCCAGGGAGTGGGGCTAGCGGGGGGGCTGAATACGCAGTATTTT. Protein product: CASSQGVGLAGGLNTQYF.

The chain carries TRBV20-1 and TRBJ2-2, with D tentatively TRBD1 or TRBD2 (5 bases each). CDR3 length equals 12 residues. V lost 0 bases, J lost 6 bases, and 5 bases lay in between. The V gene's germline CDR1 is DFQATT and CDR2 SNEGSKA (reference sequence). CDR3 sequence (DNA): TGCAGTGCTAGAGAGGGGGCCGGGGAGCTGTTTTTT. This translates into CSAREGAGELFF.